One and the same sample provided the 3 T cell receptor beta chains below, sequenced in a study of blood T cell repertoires in COVID-19. TCRdb keeps only in-frame clones here, not all; method: immunoSEQ multiplex PCR. The sample consists of under 400,000 clones, approximately 89% of them appearing once. What was sequenced was peripheral blood. All receptors come from a woman aged 25 to 45 with COVID-19, enrolled during active disease.

This clone occurred once. V is TRBV5-4 and J is TRBJ1-6, with 8 bases identical to TRBD1. J gave up 9 bases and V 4 bases, and 3 bases lay outside the gene matches. CDR1 and CDR2 from the germline V gene are SGHNT and YYREEE (reference sequence). The CDR3 sequence is 13 residues long. CDR3 coding DNA: TGTGCCAGCAGCCCGGGACAGGTTTCACCCCTCCACTTT. Its protein is CASSPGQVSPLHF. Full variable domain (outside the CDR3, taken from reference TRBV5-4 and TRBJ1-6): ETGVTQSPTHLIKTRGQQVTLRCSSQSGHNTVSWYQQALGQGPQFIFQYYREEENGRGNFPPRFSGLQFPNYSSELNVNALELDDSALYLCASSPGQVSPLHFGNGTRLTVT.

This clone appeared a few times. The J gene is TRBJ2-2, the V gene TRBV7-2; 7 nucleotides align to TRBD2. The V gene end was trimmed by 7 bases and the J gene end by 4 bases; junction bases not matched to a gene: 9. CDR3 length equals 15 residues. CDR1 SGHTA and CDR2 FQGNSA come from the germline V gene. The CDR3 coding sequence is TGTGCCAGCAACCTCCAGCGGGGCCCCACCGGGGAGCTGTTTTTT. This codes for CASNLQRGPTGELFF.

The CDR3: CAGDRFNQPQHF. The CDR3 DNA sequence: TGTGCCGGTGACAGGTTTAATCAGCCCCAGCATTTT. The genes are TRBV28 and TRBJ1-5, with a weak D call TRBD1 (6 bases). The CDR3 has 12 residues. The V end lost 11 bases, the J end lost 4 bases, and 12 bases lay between the germline ends. Germline V gene sequence: CDR1 MDHEN, CDR2 SYDVKM.